Listed here are 2 T cell receptor beta chains from one sample, sequenced in a study of T cell repertoires in cytomegalovirus infection. TCRdb reanalysed the reads using MiXCR and keeps one entry per CDR3 protein. The table records hundreds of thousands of distinct CDR3 sequences, about a third of them present only once. The material sequenced was PBMCs. Source of these receptors: a human donor in good health (CMV status not recorded). Some clones in this sample may be carry-over from other donors' samples.

The gene calls are TRBV20-1 and TRBJ2-5; 7 bases map to TRBD2. This CDR3 has 15 amino acids. From germline, CDR1 is DFQATT and CDR2 SNEGSKA (reference sequence). After removal of 2 bases from V and 3 bases from J, the junction contained 9 bases not matched to a gene. The DNA of the CDR3 is TGCAGTGCTAGAACACTAGCGTGGGGGGAAGAGACCCAGTACTTC. It translates to CSARTLAWGEETQYF.

The chain links TRBV5-1 to TRBJ1-6, with 8 bases that match TRBD1. The germline gives CDR1 SGHRS, CDR2 YFSETQ. The CDR3 contains 17 residues. V lost 3 bases, J lost 8 bases, and 13 bases stayed unmatched. The CDR3 nucleotides are TGCGCCAGCAGCTCTGGTCCTCGACAGGGGATCCATTCACCCCTCCACTTT. Translation: CASSSGPRQGIHSPLHF.